This TCR beta chain emerged from a study of blood T cell repertoires in COVID-19. Looking at the study overall: Acute-phase and convalescent COVID-19 samples originated in the United States, Italy and Spain.

Authors' analysis steps: Counts of nucleated cells, estimated from reference gene primer amplification, were obtained. Measured with immunoSEQ multiplex PCR; TCRdb has only the in-frame clones, and not every one. D and trimming come from the DNA, and the V and J calls and clone size come from that table. The table has tens of thousands of clones, roughly 85% seen once. Per the germline V gene, CDR1 is MNHNY and CDR2 is SVGAGI (reference sequence). The CDR3 loop spans 16 amino acids. V lost 4 bases and J 0 bases, leaving 10 bases between the germline ends. The rearrangement uses TRBV6-6 and TRBJ2-6; D not certain. The TCR sequence derives from a human donor in a cohort sampled during active COVID-19. The source material was peripheral blood. The CDR3 region has the DNA TGTGCCAGCAGTTCCCTTACAGTCTCTGGGGCCAACGTCCTGACTTTC. The encoded protein is CASSSLTVSGANVLTF.